The source of this TCR beta chain is a study of cytomegalovirus exposure and HLA in healthy donors. Overall study results and limits: No immune exposure information besides CMV serostatus was available. Indistinguishable V segments such as TRBV6-2 and TRBV6-3 were excluded.

60 Vbeta and 13 Jbeta primers were used in PCR. Assay used: immunoSEQ multiplex PCR; TCRdb lists only in-frame clones, some missing. Among about 150,000 clones, approximately 68% were seen once, and the ten largest hold 2% to 2.5%. Trimming at V came to 4 bases and at J to 3 bases, leaving 8 bases not matched to a gene. Germline CDR1 reads SGHDT; CDR2 reads YYEEEE. The CDR3 consists of 16 residues. This clone occurred a few times. The target antigen is unknown. This clonotype originated in a man aged 40-49 years in good health and CMV-seronegative. J is TRBJ2-3 and V is TRBV5-6, with TRBD2 matching over 10 bases. The sample taken for sequencing was PBMCs. The CDR3 loop is CASSTASGGWTDTQYF. The CDR3, as DNA: TGTGCCAGCAGCACCGCTAGCGGGGGTTGGACAGATACGCAGTATTTT.